This T cell receptor beta chain was retrieved from a study of T cells in localized non-small cell lung cancer. TCRdb's table, derived via immunoSEQ multiplex PCR, lists solely in-frame clones and lacks some. The table lists 10,000 to 15,000 clones, approximately 80% of them singletons. This clone ranks as large. The antigen is undetermined. Study results and limitations: Paired adjacent lung recovered a median approximately 57 of the top 100 tumor clones.

The germline V gene has CDR1 SGHAT and CDR2 FQNNGV. The CDR3 spans 15 residues. The V and J ends lost 5 bases and 1 base respectively, with 14 bases between them. The TCR originated in a male donor at least 60 years old with stage I squamous cell lung carcinoma. The gene calls are TRBV11-2 and TRBJ1-1, with TRBD1 as a possible D gene (6 bases). Sequenced here: peripheral blood, sampled before any cancer treatment. The CDR3 region is CASSPSTGWNTEAFF. CDR3 sequence (DNA): TGTGCCAGCAGCCCTTCGACAGGTTGGAACACTGAAGCTTTCTTT.